This T cell receptor beta chain stems from a study of T cell repertoires in cytomegalovirus infection. Background on the study: Based on public TCR beta signatures, there were indications of CMV infection and of a matching HLA type. The study's findings and limits: Ex vivo responses were dominated by HLA-C-restricted CMV-specific TCR beta clonotypes. Summed frequency of public TCR beta families distinguished CMV carriers with the relevant HLA.

Germline CDR1 SEHNR, CDR2 FQNEAQ (reference sequence). The CDR3 totals 15 residues. V was cut by 5 bases and J by 6 bases, with 17 bases left in between. One entry per CDR3 protein results from TCRdb running MiXCR on the reads. Seen here are around 450,000 distinct CDR3 sequences, about a third observed once, and the top ten hold approximately 13%. On this clonotype: Its cognate antigen is unknown.

The clonotype originates from a human donor in good health (CMV status not recorded). Some clones in this sample may be carry-over from other donors' samples. Sample: PBMCs. The J gene is TRBJ2-1, the V gene TRBV7-9; possibly TRBD1 for D (6 bases). This CDR3 is CASSRSTGVSNEQFF. The CDR3 bases are TGTGCCAGCAGCCGCTCGACAGGAGTATCCAATGAGCAGTTCTTC.